The rows below give T cell receptor beta chains drawn from one sample of a study of circulating CD8 cells and anti-PD-1 response in melanoma. TCRdb passed the reads through MiXCR, listing each CDR3 protein once. The sample yields approximately 160 distinct CDR3 sequences, about 13% seen once. The starting material was CD8+ T cells from PBMCs, obtained at baseline or after one month of anti-PD-1 therapy (not recorded which). The receptor source for this set is a human donor with melanoma. CDR3s include the opening cysteine and the closing phenylalanine or tryptophan. The order of the fields is clone size, D gene, J gene, V gene, CDR3 protein, CDR3 DNA. A D gene is named only where the DNA matches it firmly. Not all rows give a size; the values are once, few, many and, for expanded clones, a class.

clone size: hyperexpanded; D gene: .; J gene: TRBJ1-2; V gene: TRBV20-1; CDR3 protein: CSAARPIYGYTF; CDR3 DNA: TGCAGTGCCGCCAGACCGATCTATGGCTACACCTTC
clone size: large; D gene: .; J gene: TRBJ2-7; V gene: TRBV7-2; CDR3 protein: CASSFAGSYEQYF; CDR3 DNA: TGTGCCAGCAGCTTTGCCGGATCCTACGAGCAGTACTTC
clone size: hyperexpanded; D gene: .; J gene: TRBJ1-4; V gene: TRBV4-3; CDR3 protein: CASSQEAGEKLFF; CDR3 DNA: TGCGCCAGCAGCCAAGAGGCGGGGGAAAAACTGTTTTTT
clone size: large; D gene: TRBD2; J gene: TRBJ2-3; V gene: TRBV20-1; CDR3 protein: CSASPGLADTDTQYF; CDR3 DNA: TGCAGTGCTAGCCCCGGACTAGCGGACACAGATACGCAGTATTTT
clone size: few; D gene: .; J gene: TRBJ2-2; V gene: TRBV30; CDR3 protein: CAWGVTGELFF; CDR3 DNA: TGTGCCTGGGGTGTAACCGGGGAGCTGTTTTTT
clone size: .; D gene: .; J gene: TRBJ2-3; V gene: TRBV20-1; CDR3 protein: CSARGGLTDTQYF; CDR3 DNA: TGCAGTGCTAGGGGCGGGCTCACAGATACACAGTATTTT
clone size: hyperexpanded; D gene: .; J gene: TRBJ2-1; V gene: TRBV2; CDR3 protein: CASSVVYNEQFF; CDR3 DNA: TGTGCCAGCAGTGTTGTCTACAATGAGCAGTTCTTC
clone size: large; D gene: .; J gene: TRBJ2-3; V gene: TRBV13; CDR3 protein: CASSLGMVSVGTDTQYF; CDR3 DNA: TGTGCCAGCAGCTTAGGCATGGTGAGCGTCGGCACAGATACGCAGTATTTT
clone size: large; D gene: .; J gene: TRBJ2-7; V gene: TRBV19; CDR3 protein: CASSAINYEQYF; CDR3 DNA: TGTGCCAGTAGCGCCATAAACTACGAGCAGTACTTC
clone size: .; D gene: .; J gene: TRBJ2-7; V gene: TRBV6-2/TRBV6-3; CDR3 protein: CASSYPDGSSYEQYF; CDR3 DNA: TGTGCCAGCAGTTACCCGGACGGAAGCTCCTACGAGCAGTACTTC
clone size: large; D gene: .; J gene: TRBJ1-1; V gene: TRBV13; CDR3 protein: CASSVTGRTEAFF; CDR3 DNA: TGTGCCAGCAGCGTTACAGGGCGGACTGAAGCTTTCTTT
clone size: large; D gene: .; J gene: TRBJ1-6; V gene: TRBV21-1; CDR3 protein: CASSKAGRAEGDRGRKHCNSPLHF; CDR3 DNA: TGTGCCAGCAGCAAAGCAGGAAGAGCGGAAGGAGACAGGGGCCGTAAGCACTGCAATTCACCCCTCCACTTT
clone size: large; D gene: .; J gene: TRBJ2-1; V gene: TRBV20-1; CDR3 protein: CSARSLGHEQFF; CDR3 DNA: TGCAGTGCTAGAAGTCTAGGACATGAGCAGTTCTTC
clone size: large; D gene: TRBD2; J gene: TRBJ2-2; V gene: TRBV2; CDR3 protein: CASERGAYTGELFF; CDR3 DNA: TGTGCCAGCGAGCGGGGGGCTTACACCGGGGAGCTGTTTTTT
clone size: large; D gene: .; J gene: TRBJ1-6; V gene: TRBV21-1; CDR3 protein: CASSKAGRAEGDRGRKHCSSPLHF; CDR3 DNA: TGTGCCAGCAGCAAAGCAGGAAGAGCGGAAGGAGACAGGGGCCGTAAGCACTGCAGTTCACCCCTCCACTTT